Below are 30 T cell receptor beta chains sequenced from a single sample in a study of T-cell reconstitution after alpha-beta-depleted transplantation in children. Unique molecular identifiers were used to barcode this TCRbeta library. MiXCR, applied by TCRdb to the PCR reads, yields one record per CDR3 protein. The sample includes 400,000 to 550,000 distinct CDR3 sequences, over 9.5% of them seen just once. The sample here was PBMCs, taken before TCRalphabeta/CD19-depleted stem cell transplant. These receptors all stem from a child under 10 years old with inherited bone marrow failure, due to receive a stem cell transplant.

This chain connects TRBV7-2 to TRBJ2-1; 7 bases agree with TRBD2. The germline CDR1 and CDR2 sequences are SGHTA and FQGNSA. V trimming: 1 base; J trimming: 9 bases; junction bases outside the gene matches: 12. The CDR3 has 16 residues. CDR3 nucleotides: TGTGCCAGCAGCTTAGGGGGACTAACCCCCTATACTGAGCAGTTCTTC. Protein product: CASSLGGLTPYTEQFF.

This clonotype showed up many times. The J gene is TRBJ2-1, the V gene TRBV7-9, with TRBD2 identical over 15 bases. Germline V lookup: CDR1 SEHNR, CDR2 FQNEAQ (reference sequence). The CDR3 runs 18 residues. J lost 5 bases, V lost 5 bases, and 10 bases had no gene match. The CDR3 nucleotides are TGTGCCAGCAGCCCAAACCGGACTAGCGGGAGGGCCCACAATGAGCAGTTCTTC. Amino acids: CASSPNRTSGRAHNEQFF. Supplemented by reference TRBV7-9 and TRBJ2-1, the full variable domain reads DTGVSQNPRHKITKRGQNVTFRCDPISEHNRLYWYRQTLGQGPEFLTYFQNEAQLEKSRLLSDRFSAERPKGSFSTLEIQRTEQGDSAMYLCASSPNRTSGRAHNEQFFGPGTRLTVL.

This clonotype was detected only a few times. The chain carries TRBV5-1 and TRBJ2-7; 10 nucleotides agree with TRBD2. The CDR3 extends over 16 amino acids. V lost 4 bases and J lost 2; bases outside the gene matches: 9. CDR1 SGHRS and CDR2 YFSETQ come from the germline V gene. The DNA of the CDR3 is TGCGCCAGCAGCCCCGAGGGGCTAGCGGGAGCCTACGAGCAGTACTTC. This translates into CASSPEGLAGAYEQYF.

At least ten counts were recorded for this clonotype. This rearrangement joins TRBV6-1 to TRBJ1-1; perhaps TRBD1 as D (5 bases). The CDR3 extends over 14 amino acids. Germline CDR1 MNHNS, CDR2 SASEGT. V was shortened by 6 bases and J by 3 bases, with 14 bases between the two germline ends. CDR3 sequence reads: CASSDLGGDTEAFF. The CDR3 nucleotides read TGTGCCAGCAGCGACCTTGGGGGTGACACTGAAGCTTTCTTT.

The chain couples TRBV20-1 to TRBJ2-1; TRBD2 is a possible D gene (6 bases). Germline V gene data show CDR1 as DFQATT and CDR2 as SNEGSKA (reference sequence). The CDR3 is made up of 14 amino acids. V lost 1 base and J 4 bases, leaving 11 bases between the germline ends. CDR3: CSARGLVEYNEQFF. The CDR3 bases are TGCAGTGCTAGAGGACTAGTCGAGTACAATGAGCAGTTCTTC.

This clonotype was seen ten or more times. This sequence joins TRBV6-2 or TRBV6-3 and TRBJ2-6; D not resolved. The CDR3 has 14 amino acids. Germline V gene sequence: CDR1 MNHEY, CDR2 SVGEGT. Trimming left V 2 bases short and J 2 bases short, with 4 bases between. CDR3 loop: CASSYTTGANVLTF. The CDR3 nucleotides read TGTGCCAGCAGTTACACAACTGGGGCCAACGTCCTGACTTTC.

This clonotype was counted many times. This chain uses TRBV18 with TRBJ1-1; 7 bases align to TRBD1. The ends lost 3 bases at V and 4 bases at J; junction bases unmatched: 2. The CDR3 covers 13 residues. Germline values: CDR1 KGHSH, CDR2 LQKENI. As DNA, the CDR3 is TGTGCCAGCTCACCGGGACAGAGCACTGAAGCTTTCTTT. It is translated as CASSPGQSTEAFF.

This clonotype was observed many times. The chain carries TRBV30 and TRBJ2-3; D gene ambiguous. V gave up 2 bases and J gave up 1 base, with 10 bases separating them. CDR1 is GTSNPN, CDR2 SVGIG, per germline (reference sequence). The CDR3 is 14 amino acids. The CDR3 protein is CAWSTAGGTDTQYF. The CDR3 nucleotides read TGTGCCTGGAGTACGGCAGGTGGCACAGATACGCAGTATTTT.

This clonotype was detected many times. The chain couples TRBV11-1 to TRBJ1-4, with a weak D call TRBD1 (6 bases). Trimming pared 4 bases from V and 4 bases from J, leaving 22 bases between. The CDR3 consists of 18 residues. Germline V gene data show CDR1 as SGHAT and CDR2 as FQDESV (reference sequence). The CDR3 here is CASSSPYLGQGINEKLFF. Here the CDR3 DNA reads TGTGCCAGCAGCTCGCCATATCTCGGGCAGGGGATTAATGAAAAACTGTTTTTT.

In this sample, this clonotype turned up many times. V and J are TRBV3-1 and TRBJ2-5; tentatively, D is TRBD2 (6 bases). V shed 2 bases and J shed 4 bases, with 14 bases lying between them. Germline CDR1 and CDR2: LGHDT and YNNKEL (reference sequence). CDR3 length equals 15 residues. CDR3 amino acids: CASSQQPGARETQYF. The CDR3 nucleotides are TGTGCCAGCAGCCAACAACCGGGAGCCCGAGAGACCCAGTACTTC.

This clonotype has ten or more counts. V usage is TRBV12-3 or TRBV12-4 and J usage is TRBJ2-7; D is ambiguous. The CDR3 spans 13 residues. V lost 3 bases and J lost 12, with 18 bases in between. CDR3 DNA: TGTGCCAGCAGTTTGGCGCCCGCGTTGAGGCGGTACTTC. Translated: CASSLAPALRRYF.

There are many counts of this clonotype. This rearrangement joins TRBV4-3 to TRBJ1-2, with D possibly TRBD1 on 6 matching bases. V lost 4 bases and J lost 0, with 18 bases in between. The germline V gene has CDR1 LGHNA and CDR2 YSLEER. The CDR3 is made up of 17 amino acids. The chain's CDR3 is CASSPEIWAGANYGYTF. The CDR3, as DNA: TGCGCCAGCAGCCCCGAAATTTGGGCAGGGGCTAACTATGGCTACACCTTC.

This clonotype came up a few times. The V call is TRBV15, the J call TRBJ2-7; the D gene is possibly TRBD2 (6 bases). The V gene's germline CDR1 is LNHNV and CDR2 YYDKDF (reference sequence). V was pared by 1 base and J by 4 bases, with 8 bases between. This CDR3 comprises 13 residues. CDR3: CATSRAGLYEQYF. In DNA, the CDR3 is TGTGCCACCAGCAGAGCCGGACTATACGAGCAGTACTTC.

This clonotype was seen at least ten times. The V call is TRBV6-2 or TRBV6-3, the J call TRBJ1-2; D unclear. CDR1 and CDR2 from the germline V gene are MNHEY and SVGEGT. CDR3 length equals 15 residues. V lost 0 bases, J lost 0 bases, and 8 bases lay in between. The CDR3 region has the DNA TGTGCCAGCAGTTACTCTCTCCAAGCTAACTATGGCTACACCTTC. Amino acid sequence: CASSYSLQANYGYTF.

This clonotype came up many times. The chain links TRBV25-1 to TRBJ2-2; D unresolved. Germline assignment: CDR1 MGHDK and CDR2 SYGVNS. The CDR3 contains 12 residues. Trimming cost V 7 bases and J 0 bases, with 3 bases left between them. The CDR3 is CASTANTGELFF. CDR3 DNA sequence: TGTGCCAGCACAGCGAACACCGGGGAGCTGTTTTTT. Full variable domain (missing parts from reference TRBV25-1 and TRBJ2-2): EADIYQTPRYLVIGTGKKITLECSQTMGHDKMYWYQQDPGMELHLIHYSYGVNSTEKGDLSSESTVSRIRTEHFPLTLESARPSHTSQYLCASTANTGELFFGEGSRLTVL.

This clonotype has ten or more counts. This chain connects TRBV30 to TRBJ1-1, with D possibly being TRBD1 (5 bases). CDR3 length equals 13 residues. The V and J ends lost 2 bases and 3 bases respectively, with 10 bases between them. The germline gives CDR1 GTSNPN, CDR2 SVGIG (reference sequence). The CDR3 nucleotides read TGTGCCTGGAGTAGGGGCGGGGACACTGAAGCTTTCTTT. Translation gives CAWSRGGDTEAFF.

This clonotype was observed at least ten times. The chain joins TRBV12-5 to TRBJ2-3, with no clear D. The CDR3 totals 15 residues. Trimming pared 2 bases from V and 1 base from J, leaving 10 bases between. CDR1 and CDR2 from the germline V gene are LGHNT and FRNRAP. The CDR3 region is CASGLSRMGTDTQYF. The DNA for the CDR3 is TGTGCTAGTGGTTTGTCTCGGATGGGCACAGATACGCAGTATTTT.

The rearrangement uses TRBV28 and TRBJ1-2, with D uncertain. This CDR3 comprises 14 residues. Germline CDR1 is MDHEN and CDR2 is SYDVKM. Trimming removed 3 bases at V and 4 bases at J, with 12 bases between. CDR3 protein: CASSLATSSYGYTF. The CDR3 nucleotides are TGTGCCAGCAGTTTGGCAACCTCTAGCTATGGCTACACCTTC.

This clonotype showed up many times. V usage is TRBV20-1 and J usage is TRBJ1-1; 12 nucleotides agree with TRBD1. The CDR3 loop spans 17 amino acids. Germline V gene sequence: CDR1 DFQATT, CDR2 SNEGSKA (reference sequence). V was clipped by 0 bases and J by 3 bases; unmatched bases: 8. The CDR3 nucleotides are TGCAGTGCTAGAGAAAGGGACAGGGGGCTGTGGGACACTGAAGCTTTCTTT. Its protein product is CSARERDRGLWDTEAFF.

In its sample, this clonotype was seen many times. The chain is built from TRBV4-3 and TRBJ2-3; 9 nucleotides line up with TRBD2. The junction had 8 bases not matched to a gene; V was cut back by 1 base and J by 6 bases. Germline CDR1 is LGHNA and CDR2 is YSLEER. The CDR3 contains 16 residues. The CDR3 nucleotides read TGCGCCAGCAGCCAAGGGGGTAGCGGGAGTGCGGATACGCAGTATTTT. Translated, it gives CASSQGGSGSADTQYF.

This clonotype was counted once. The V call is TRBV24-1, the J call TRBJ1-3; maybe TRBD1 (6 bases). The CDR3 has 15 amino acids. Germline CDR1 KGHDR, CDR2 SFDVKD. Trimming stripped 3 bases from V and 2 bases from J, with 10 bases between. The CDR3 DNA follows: TGTGCCACCAGTGATCCCCACAGGGCTGGAAACACCATATATTTT. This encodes CATSDPHRAGNTIYF.

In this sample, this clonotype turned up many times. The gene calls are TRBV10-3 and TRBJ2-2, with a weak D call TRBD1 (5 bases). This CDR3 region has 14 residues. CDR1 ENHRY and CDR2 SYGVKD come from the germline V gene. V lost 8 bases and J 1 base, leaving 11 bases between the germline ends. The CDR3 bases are TGTGCCATCTCAGGGCAGCGGAACACCGGGGAGCTGTTTTTT. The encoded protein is CAISGQRNTGELFF.

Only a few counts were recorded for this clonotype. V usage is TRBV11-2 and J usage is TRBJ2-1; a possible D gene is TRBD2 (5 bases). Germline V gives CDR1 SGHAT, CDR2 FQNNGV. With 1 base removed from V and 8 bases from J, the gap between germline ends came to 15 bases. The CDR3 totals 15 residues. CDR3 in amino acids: CASSLVLAATYEQFF. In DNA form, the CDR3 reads TGTGCCAGCAGCTTAGTTCTAGCTGCTACGTATGAGCAGTTCTTC.

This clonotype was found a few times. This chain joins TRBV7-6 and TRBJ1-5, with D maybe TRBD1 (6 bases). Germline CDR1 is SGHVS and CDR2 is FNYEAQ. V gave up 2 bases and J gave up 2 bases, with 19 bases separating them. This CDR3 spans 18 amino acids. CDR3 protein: CASSLRGGGPFCNQPQHF. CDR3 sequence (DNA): TGTGCCAGCAGCTTAAGGGGGGGGGGCCCCTTTTGCAATCAGCCCCAGCATTTT.

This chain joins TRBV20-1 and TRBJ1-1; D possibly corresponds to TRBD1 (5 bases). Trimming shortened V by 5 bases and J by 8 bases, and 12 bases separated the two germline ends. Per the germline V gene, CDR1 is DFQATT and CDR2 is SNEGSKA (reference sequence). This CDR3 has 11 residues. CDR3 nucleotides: TGCAGTGCTGGTTCTGGGGGGGAAGCTTTCTTT. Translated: CSAGSGGEAFF.

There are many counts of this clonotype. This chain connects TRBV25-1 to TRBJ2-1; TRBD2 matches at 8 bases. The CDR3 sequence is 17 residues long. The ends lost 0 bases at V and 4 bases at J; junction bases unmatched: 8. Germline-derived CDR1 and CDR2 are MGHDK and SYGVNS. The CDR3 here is CASSEYGAGGPYNEQFF. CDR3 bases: TGTGCCAGCAGTGAATACGGGGCGGGAGGTCCATACAATGAGCAGTTCTTC.

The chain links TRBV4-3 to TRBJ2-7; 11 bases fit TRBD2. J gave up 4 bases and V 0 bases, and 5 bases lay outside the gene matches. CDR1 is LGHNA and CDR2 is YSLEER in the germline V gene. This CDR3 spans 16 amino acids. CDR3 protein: CASSQDLLAGEYEQYF. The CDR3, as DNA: TGCGCCAGCAGCCAAGATTTACTAGCGGGAGAATACGAGCAGTACTTC.

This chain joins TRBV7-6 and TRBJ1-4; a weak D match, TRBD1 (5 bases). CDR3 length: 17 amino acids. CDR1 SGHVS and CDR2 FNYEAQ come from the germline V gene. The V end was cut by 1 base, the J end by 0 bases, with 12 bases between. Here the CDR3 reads CASSLGVQTATNEKLFF. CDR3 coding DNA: TGTGCCAGCAGCTTAGGGGTCCAGACAGCAACTAATGAAAAACTGTTTTTT.

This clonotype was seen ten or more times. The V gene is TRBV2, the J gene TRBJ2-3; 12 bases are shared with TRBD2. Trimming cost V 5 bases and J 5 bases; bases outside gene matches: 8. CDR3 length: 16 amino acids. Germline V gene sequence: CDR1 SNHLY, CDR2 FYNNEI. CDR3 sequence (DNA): TGTGCCAGCAGTTTCCTCCTAGCGGGAGGGGGAGATACGCAGTATTTT. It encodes CASSFLLAGGGDTQYF. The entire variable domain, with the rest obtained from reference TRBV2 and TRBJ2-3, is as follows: EPEVTQTPSHQVTQMGQEVILRCVPISNHLYFYWYRQILGQKVEFLVSFYNNEISEKSEIFDDQFSVERPDGSNFTLKIRSTKLEDSAMYFCASSFLLAGGGDTQYFGPGTRLTVL.

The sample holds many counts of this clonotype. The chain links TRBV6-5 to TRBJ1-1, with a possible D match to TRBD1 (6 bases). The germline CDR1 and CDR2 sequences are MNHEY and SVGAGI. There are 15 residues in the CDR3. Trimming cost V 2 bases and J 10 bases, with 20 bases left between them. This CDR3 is CASSYLLVGADGAFF. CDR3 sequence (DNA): TGTGCCAGCAGTTACCTTCTTGTGGGGGCGGACGGAGCTTTCTTT.